The next 8 T cell receptor beta chains were all read from a single sample in a study of persistence of HIV-infected CD4 T cells. Cells were stimulated nonspecifically with anti-CD3/anti-CD28 magnetic beads. CD4+ T cells upregulating both CD40 ligand and CD69 were sorted as responding cells. This was the immunoSEQ version 4 assay in survey mode. Only in-frame clones appear in the TCRdb table, and some are missing; sequencing was by immunoSEQ multiplex PCR. The sample lists 35,000 to 50,000 clones, just over 90% seen once, with under 2% in the top ten. Antigens for these TCRs are unknown. The sequencing here drew on CD4+ T cells sorted from PBMCs after 18-hour stimulation, taken from a patient who received antiretroviral therapy. The receptors originated from an adult man with HIV who was CMV-seropositive.

The chain recombines TRBV18 with TRBJ2-3; 8 nucleotides align to TRBD2. Germline-derived CDR1 and CDR2 are KGHSH and LQKENI. V trimming: 2 bases; J trimming: 3 bases; junction bases outside the gene matches: 10. This CDR3 spans 17 amino acids. CDR3 protein: CASSPDGGAFRTDTQYF. In DNA form, the CDR3 reads TGTGCCAGCTCACCAGACGGGGGGGCCTTTAGAACAGATACGCAGTATTTT.

The rearrangement uses TRBV6-5 and TRBJ1-2, with 8 bases aligning to TRBD1. The CDR3 covers 15 residues. Per germline, CDR1 MNHEY and CDR2 SVGAGI. V lost 3 bases and J lost 7; bases outside the gene matches: 10. The CDR3 reads CASSYGTGLSGGYTF. CDR3 nucleotides: TGTGCCAGCAGTTATGGGACAGGCTTAAGCGGTGGCTACACCTTC.

The rearrangement uses TRBV6-5 and TRBJ1-5; a possible D gene is TRBD1 (5 bases). The V gene's germline CDR1 is MNHEY and CDR2 SVGAGI. The CDR3 has 15 residues. Trimming pared 7 bases from V and 4 bases from J, leaving 17 bases between. The CDR3 nucleotides read TGTGCCAGCAAGGCAGGGACGTTTGGAAATCAGCCCCAGCATTTT. It is translated as CASKAGTFGNQPQHF.

The chain carries TRBV29-1 and TRBJ2-1, with D unclear. Per germline, CDR1 SQVTM and CDR2 ANQGSEA. The CDR3 covers 14 residues. Trimming cost V 4 bases and J 0 bases, with 10 bases left between them. CDR3 amino acids: CSVAVSSSYNEQFF. CDR3 nucleotides: TGCAGCGTTGCAGTATCGAGCTCCTACAATGAGCAGTTCTTC.

This clone was recorded once. This chain connects TRBV18 to TRBJ2-3; TRBD1 matches at 9 bases. Trimming at V came to 3 bases and at J to 3 bases, leaving 7 bases not matched to a gene. The germline CDR1 and CDR2 sequences are KGHSH and LQKENI. CDR3 length equals 16 residues. DNA for the CDR3: TGTGCCAGCTCACCCAAAACAGGGGGCTGGACAGATACGCAGTATTTT. It specifies CASSPKTGGWTDTQYF. The complete variable domain, with remaining parts taken from reference TRBV18 and TRBJ2-3, reads NAGVMQNPRHLVRRRGQEARLRCSPMKGHSHVYWYRQLPEEGLKFMVYLQKENIIDESGMPKERFSAEFPKEGPSILRIQQVVRGDSAAYFCASSPKTGGWTDTQYFGPGTRLTVL.

The V and J genes are TRBV7-3 and TRBJ2-3, with TRBD2 matching over 8 bases. Germline trimming cut 4 bases from V and 3 bases from J; bases unmatched to any gene: 12. CDR3 length: 17 amino acids. Germline V gene data show CDR1 as SGHTA and CDR2 as FQGTGA. The CDR3 coding sequence is TGTGCCAGCAGCTCTTCCATGAGGGCTAGCGGGACAGATACGCAGTATTTT. Protein: CASSSSMRASGTDTQYF.

The chain is built from TRBV28 and TRBJ1-1; a possible D gene is TRBD1 (5 bases). Germline CDR1 MDHEN, CDR2 SYDVKM. The germline V and J ends were trimmed by 6 bases and 5 bases, with 16 bases remaining between them. The CDR3 is 14 residues long. This CDR3 reads CASSLMGGRTEAFF. The CDR3, as DNA: TGTGCCAGCAGCCTGATGGGGGGTCGGACTGAAGCTTTCTTT.

The rearrangement links TRBV19 to TRBJ2-1; weak D call: TRBD2 (5 bases). V lost 7 bases and J 4 bases, leaving 11 bases between the germline ends. CDR1 is LNHDA and CDR2 is SQIVND in the germline V gene (reference sequence). CDR3 length: 13 amino acids. DNA of the CDR3: TGTGCCAGTAATGGAGGACTTTACAATGAGCAGTTCTTC. Its protein product is CASNGGLYNEQFF.